The rows below give T cell receptor beta chains drawn from one sample of a study of naive and memory T cell subsets. Using its own MiXCR run on the UMI-ligation and nested PCR reads, TCRdb lists one record per CDR3 protein. The profile shows over 110,000 distinct CDR3 sequences, about a fifth of them singletons. Sequencing was performed on naive CD8+ T cells from blood. All receptors come from a human donor in good health. CDR3s include the opening cysteine and the closing phenylalanine or tryptophan. The D gene is left open where the match is weak. Some rows have no size entry. The others give once, few or many, or a class for an expanded clone.

TRBV24-1	NA	NA	TRBJ1-2	CATSARTLSYGYTF	TGTGCCACCAGTGCCCGGACTCTTAGCTATGGCTACACCTTC
TRBV20-1	few	TRBD2	TRBJ2-7	CSASETSGYEQYF	TGCAGTGCTAGCGAGACTAGCGGTTACGAGCAGTACTTC
TRBV9	NA	NA	TRBJ2-5	CASSVGDGPWETQYF	TGTGCCAGCAGCGTAGGGGACGGACCTTGGGAGACCCAGTACTTC
TRBV30	NA	TRBD2	TRBJ2-5	CAWSVASGESGETQYF	TGTGCCTGGAGTGTGGCTAGCGGGGAGAGCGGAGAGACCCAGTACTTC
TRBV7-8	NA	TRBD1	TRBJ2-1	CASSPRDRAQPQPYNEQFF	TGTGCCAGCAGCCCCAGGGACAGGGCCCAACCACAACCGTACAATGAGCAGTTCTTC
TRBV28	few	TRBD1	TRBJ2-1	CASRMTGGTYNEQFF	TGTGCCAGCAGGATGACAGGGGGGACCTACAATGAGCAGTTCTTC
TRBV11-2	few	NA	TRBJ2-1	CASSLEGGAVAISSYNEQFF	TGTGCCAGCAGCTTAGAGGGGGGTGCGGTAGCGATTAGCTCCTACAATGAGCAGTTCTTC
TRBV7-6	NA	TRBD2	TRBJ2-1	CASSLEAGALYEQFF	TGTGCCAGCAGCTTGGAAGCGGGAGCGTTGTATGAGCAGTTCTTC
TRBV28	NA	NA	TRBJ1-1	CASSETARGARAFF	TGTGCCAGCAGTGAAACCGCCCGGGGGGCTAGAGCTTTCTTT
TRBV12-3/TRBV12-4	NA	TRBD2	TRBJ2-1	CASILTLTSGISYNEQFF	TGTGCCAGCATTTTAACCCTGACTAGCGGGATCTCCTACAATGAGCAGTTCTTC
TRBV29-1	NA	NA	TRBJ2-7	CSVELGTPYEQYF	TGCAGCGTTGAACTCGGGACCCCCTACGAGCAGTACTTC
TRBV27	few	NA	TRBJ2-1	CASSLGAPVASSYNEQFF	TGTGCCAGCAGCCTAGGGGCCCCCGTCGCGAGCTCCTACAATGAGCAGTTCTTC
TRBV12-3/TRBV12-4	NA	NA	TRBJ1-2	CASSPSPGSGYTF	TGTGCCAGCAGTCCCAGTCCAGGTAGTGGCTACACCTTC
TRBV29-1	NA	TRBD1	TRBJ1-1	CSVEFTGQRNTEAFF	TGCAGCGTTGAATTCACGGGACAGCGGAACACTGAAGCTTTCTTT
TRBV12-3/TRBV12-4	NA	NA	TRBJ2-2	CASSFRTVGTGELFF	TGTGCCAGCAGTTTCCGTACAGTTGGCACCGGGGAGCTGTTTTTT
TRBV10-1	NA	NA	TRBJ2-5	CASSESQPQETQYF	TGCGCCAGCAGTGAGTCCCAGCCCCAAGAGACCCAGTACTTC
TRBV3-1	NA	TRBD2	TRBJ2-1	CASSQDRVGSGEPHEQFF	TGTGCCAGCAGCCAAGATCGTGTGGGTAGCGGGGAGCCTCATGAGCAGTTCTTC
TRBV28	few	NA	TRBJ1-5	CASNGPQDQPQHF	TGTGCCAGCAACGGACCACAGGATCAGCCCCAGCATTTT
TRBV12-3/TRBV12-4	NA	NA	TRBJ2-1	CASSLAGLVRGNEQFF	TGTGCCAGCAGTCTAGCTGGGCTAGTGCGAGGCAATGAGCAGTTCTTC
TRBV20-1	NA	NA	TRBJ1-5	CSARENSNQPQHF	TGCAGTGCTAGAGAAAATAGCAATCAGCCCCAGCATTTT
TRBV4-1	NA	TRBD2	TRBJ2-1	CASSLNGHQRGSNEQFF	TGCGCCAGCAGCCTTAACGGTCACCAGCGGGGGAGCAATGAGCAGTTCTTC
TRBV15	NA	NA	TRBJ2-7	CATSPEPLSYEQYF	TGTGCCACCAGCCCGGAGCCTCTATCCTACGAGCAGTACTTC
TRBV7-9	NA	TRBD2	TRBJ2-3	CASSFLAGAVDTQYF	TGTGCCAGCAGCTTCCTAGCGGGAGCTGTAGATACGCAGTATTTT
TRBV9	many	NA	TRBJ2-7	CASSVGSAGSNEQYF	TGTGCCAGCAGCGTAGGTAGTGCGGGTTCGAATGAGCAGTACTTC
TRBV20-1	few	NA	TRBJ2-3	CSALLENTDTQYF	TGCAGTGCTCTACTAGAGAACACAGATACGCAGTATTTT
TRBV7-8	NA	NA	TRBJ2-2	CASGPHPGTGELFF	TGTGCCAGCGGACCTCATCCGGGCACCGGGGAGCTGTTTTTT
TRBV19	NA	TRBD2	TRBJ2-1	CATGGERETSYNEQFF	TGTGCCACCGGGGGGGAGCGGGAGACCTCCTACAATGAGCAGTTCTTC
TRBV7-3	NA	TRBD1	TRBJ2-3	CASSLPTGGTDTQYF	TGTGCCAGCAGCTTACCCACAGGGGGAACAGATACGCAGTATTTT
TRBV9	few	TRBD1	TRBJ2-7	CASSVRDSTYEQYF	TGTGCCAGCAGCGTCCGGGACAGTACCTACGAGCAGTACTTC
TRBV28	few	NA	TRBJ2-5	CASSGGLQETQYF	TGTGCCAGCAGTGGCGGACTTCAAGAGACCCAGTACTTC
TRBV2	NA	NA	TRBJ2-4	CASSEPSVIEAKNIQYF	TGTGCCAGCAGTGAACCCTCGGTGATAGAGGCCAAAAACATTCAGTACTTC
TRBV27	once	NA	TRBJ1-1	CASISPGLGNTEAFF	TGTGCCAGCATTTCCCCCGGCCTGGGGAACACTGAAGCTTTCTTT
TRBV5-6	few	TRBD2	TRBJ2-7	CASSLGGTNYEQYF	TGTGCCAGCAGCTTGGGTGGGACTAACTACGAGCAGTACTTC
TRBV7-8	NA	TRBD2	TRBJ2-1	CASSLVEGLGVDEQFF	TGTGCCAGCAGCTTAGTCGAAGGACTAGGTGTCGATGAGCAGTTCTTC
TRBV5-4	NA	NA	TRBJ2-1	CASSLDTVGHNEQFF	TGTGCCAGCAGCTTGGATACAGTGGGACACAATGAGCAGTTCTTC
TRBV20-1	few	TRBD2	TRBJ2-2	CSGVAGGPNTGELFF	TGCAGTGGAGTGGCGGGAGGGCCGAACACCGGGGAGCTGTTTTTT
TRBV28	few	NA	TRBJ1-1	CASSFIGGTTEAFF	TGTGCCAGCAGTTTCATTGGGGGGACCACTGAAGCTTTCTTT
TRBV28	few	TRBD2	TRBJ2-7	CASSSLGTSGKWGYEQYF	TGTGCCAGCAGTTCACTTGGCACTAGCGGGAAGTGGGGCTACGAGCAGTACTTC
TRBV7-9	NA	TRBD1	TRBJ1-5	CASSSDRANQPQHF	TGTGCCAGCAGCTCGGACAGGGCAAATCAGCCCCAGCATTTT
TRBV27	NA	NA	TRBJ1-5	CASSLYGDRPQHF	TGTGCCAGCAGTTTATACGGGGATAGGCCCCAGCATTTT
TRBV28	NA	TRBD1	TRBJ2-3	CASSLLGQGFTDTQYF	TGTGCCAGCAGTTTGTTGGGACAGGGGTTCACAGATACGCAGTATTTT
TRBV7-9	few	TRBD2	TRBJ2-7	CASSSSGSYDEQYF	TGTGCCAGCAGCTCGAGCGGGAGCTATGACGAGCAGTACTTC
TRBV28	many	TRBD2	TRBJ2-1	CASSPLPGGKALTFHNEQFF	TGTGCCAGCAGCCCACTACCGGGAGGGAAGGCCTTAACATTTCACAATGAGCAGTTCTTC
TRBV11-2	NA	TRBD2	TRBJ2-1	CASSSTTSRNEQFF	TGTGCCAGCAGCTCAACGACTAGCAGGAATGAGCAGTTCTTC
TRBV5-1	many	NA	TRBJ1-1	CASSGTQHTEAFF	TGCGCCAGCAGCGGAACCCAGCACACTGAAGCTTTCTTT
TRBV5-8	few	NA	TRBJ2-1	CASSSDGVYNEQFF	TGTGCCAGCAGCTCTGATGGCGTATACAATGAGCAGTTCTTC
TRBV6-1	few	NA	TRBJ1-5	CASSPTYSNQPQHF	TGTGCCAGCAGTCCAACCTATAGCAATCAGCCCCAGCATTTT
TRBV18	NA	TRBD1	TRBJ2-1	CASSPTLIGQGYNEQFF	TGTGCCAGCTCACCAACCTTGATCGGACAGGGTTACAATGAGCAGTTCTTC
TRBV28	NA	NA	TRBJ2-7	CASSSTIIGDEQYF	TGTGCCAGCAGTTCGACTATTATAGGGGACGAGCAGTACTTC
TRBV29-1	NA	TRBD2	TRBJ2-1	CSVLAGRGNEQFF	TGCAGCGTACTAGCGGGAAGGGGCAATGAGCAGTTCTTC
TRBV28	NA	NA	TRBJ2-1	CASSSFDGIYNEQFF	TGTGCCAGCAGTTCTTTTGACGGTATATACAATGAGCAGTTCTTC
TRBV9	few	NA	TRBJ1-2	CASSIPHGYTF	TGTGCCAGCAGCATACCTCATGGCTACACCTTC
TRBV9	few	TRBD1	TRBJ2-1	CASSAGTGDNEQFF	TGTGCCAGCAGCGCCGGGACAGGGGATAATGAGCAGTTCTTC
TRBV13	few	TRBD1	TRBJ2-5	CASSGDREETQYF	TGTGCCAGCAGCGGGGACAGGGAAGAGACCCAGTACTTC